Below are 10 T cell receptor beta chains sequenced from a single sample in a study of blood T cell repertoires in COVID-19. TCRdb's table, derived via immunoSEQ multiplex PCR, lists solely in-frame clones and lacks some. The data contain around 250,000 clones, roughly 90% of them seen just once; the ten biggest clones take up about 3%. The specimen sequenced was PBMCs or T cells enriched from blood (not recorded which). Source of these receptors: a man aged 40-49 years who had been exposed to COVID-19.

The chain carries TRBV24-1 and TRBJ2-3, with 11 positions matching TRBD2. CDR3 length: 17 amino acids. Germline CDR1 KGHDR, CDR2 SFDVKD. Unmatched junction bases numbered 13, after V lost 4 bases and J lost 8 bases. The CDR3 DNA sequence: TGTGCCACCAGTGAGGATTTAGCGGGAGGGCCCACCTCTACGCAGTATTTT. Translation gives CATSEDLAGGPTSTQYF.

The J gene is TRBJ2-7, the V gene TRBV9; 14 bases map to TRBD2. This CDR3 is 15 amino acids long. V shed 4 bases, J shed 4 bases, and the junction held 4 bases outside the gene matches. Germline V gene sequence: CDR1 SGDLS, CDR2 YYNGEE. CDR3 residues: CASSRGTSGSYEQYF. The CDR3 DNA sequence: TGTGCCAGCAGCAGAGGGACTAGCGGGAGTTACGAGCAGTACTTC.

A single count supports this clone. The chain recombines TRBV5-6 with TRBJ2-7; 8 bases fit TRBD1. The trim removed 2 bases at V and 5 bases at J, leaving 9 bases unmatched. Germline V gene lookup returns CDR1 SGHDT and CDR2 YYEEEE. The CDR3 sequence is 15 residues long. The CDR3 here is CASSFRDRTFDEQYF. CDR3 nucleotide sequence: TGTGCCAGCAGCTTCCGGGACAGGACGTTTGACGAGCAGTACTTC.

The CDR3 bases are TGTGCCAGCAGTACGTACAGGGCGGGCGGGGAGCTGTTTTTT. This translates into CASSTYRAGGELFF. This chain connects TRBV2 to TRBJ2-2; tentative D call: TRBD1 (6 bases). Trimming shortened V by 5 bases and J by 7 bases, and 14 bases separated the two germline ends. This CDR3 has 14 residues. Germline V lookup: CDR1 SNHLY, CDR2 FYNNEI. Full variable domain (missing parts from reference TRBV2 and TRBJ2-2): EPEVTQTPSHQVTQMGQEVILRCVPISNHLYFYWYRQILGQKVEFLVSFYNNEISEKSEIFDDQFSVERPDGSNFTLKIRSTKLEDSAMYFCASSTYRAGGELFFGEGSRLTVL.

The CDR3 protein is CASSFAGTSDFYEQYF. The CDR3 coding sequence is TGTGCCAGCAGCTTCGCCGGGACTAGCGATTTCTACGAGCAGTACTTC. The gene calls are TRBV7-2 and TRBJ2-7; TRBD2 matches at 10 bases. CDR3 length: 16 residues. The ends lost 3 bases at V and 3 bases at J; junction bases unmatched: 8. Germline CDR1 SGHTA, CDR2 FQGNSA.

Only one count was recorded for this clone. This chain joins TRBV28 and TRBJ2-7, with 8 bases lining up with TRBD2. The length of the CDR3 is 17 residues. J was trimmed by 0 bases and V by 1 base; bases with no gene match: 8. Germline V gene sequence: CDR1 MDHEN, CDR2 SYDVKM. CDR3: CASSLSASGPSSYEQYF. The CDR3 DNA sequence: TGTGCCAGCAGTTTATCGGCTAGCGGGCCGAGCTCCTACGAGCAGTACTTC.

The chain is built from TRBV28 and TRBJ1-1; 7 positions match TRBD1. The CDR3 extends over 17 amino acids. V lost 2 bases, J lost 2 bases, and 11 bases stayed unmatched. Germline V CDR1 and CDR2: MDHEN, SYDVKM. The CDR3 protein is CASSLGQGELRNTEAFF. DNA of the CDR3: TGTGCCAGCAGTTTAGGTCAGGGGGAGTTGAGAAACACTGAAGCTTTCTTT.

This clone was counted between two and nine times. Other DNA sequences from this sample encode an identical CDR3 as well. The V call is TRBV9, the J call TRBJ2-1; TRBD1 might be the D (6 bases). V lost 0 bases and J lost 0, with 7 bases in between. The CDR3 runs to 15 residues. Germline V CDR1 and CDR2: SGDLS, YYNGEE. The CDR3 spells CASSVVGGSYNEQFF. The CDR3 DNA sequence: TGTGCCAGCAGCGTAGTAGGGGGCTCCTACAATGAGCAGTTCTTC. Full variable domain (outside the CDR3, taken from reference TRBV9 and TRBJ2-1): DSGVTQTPKHLITATGQRVTLRCSPRSGDLSVYWYQQSLDQGLQFLIQYYNGEERAKGNILERFSAQQFPDLHSELNLSSLELGDSALYFCASSVVGGSYNEQFFGPGTRLTVL.

V gene TRBV28 combines with J gene TRBJ2-7, with TRBD1 matching 7 bases. The ends lost 7 bases at V and 3 bases at J; junction bases unmatched: 12. Germline V gene sequence: CDR1 MDHEN, CDR2 SYDVKM. The CDR3 length is 15 residues. This chain's CDR3 is CASNPLRDSFYEQYF. The DNA of the CDR3 is TGTGCCAGCAACCCACTCCGGGACAGTTTCTACGAGCAGTACTTC.

The chain recombines TRBV4-3 with TRBJ1-6; no reliable D call. V was cut by 4 bases and J by 7 bases, with 8 bases left in between. The CDR3 is 13 residues long. Germline CDR1 and CDR2: LGHNA and YSLEER. The CDR3 nucleotides read TGCGCCAGCAGCCTCAGTTCCAATTCACCCCTCCACTTT. It translates to CASSLSSNSPLHF.